This TCR beta chain stems from a study of vaccination and CD4 T cells after COVID-19. The assay that was used to sequence DNA from cultured CD4+ T cells was the Oncomine TCR Beta short-read assay. TCRdb redid the calling of the PCR reads with MiXCR, one entry per CDR3 protein. This table holds tens of thousands of distinct CDR3 sequences, 67% found once. V was pared by 3 bases and J by 2 bases, with 9 bases between. This CDR3 region has 14 residues. CDR1 KGHSH and CDR2 LQKENI come from the germline V gene. To note about this clonotype: Its antigen remains unidentified.

Specified treatment: roughly nine-day PBMC culture with coronavirus spike peptide pools or control peptides (ViraFEST assay). Half the medium was exchanged for fresh IL-2 medium on days 3 and 7. This rearrangement joins TRBV18 to TRBJ2-3; tentatively, D is TRBD1 (6 bases). The clonotype comes from a human donor who received a COVID-19 vaccine. Source: CD4+ T cells from blood, cultured in vitro, taken after SARS-CoV-2 vaccination. The CDR3 protein is CASSPAGDTDTQYF. In DNA form, the CDR3 reads TGTGCCAGCTCACCGGCAGGGGACACAGATACGCAGTATTTT.